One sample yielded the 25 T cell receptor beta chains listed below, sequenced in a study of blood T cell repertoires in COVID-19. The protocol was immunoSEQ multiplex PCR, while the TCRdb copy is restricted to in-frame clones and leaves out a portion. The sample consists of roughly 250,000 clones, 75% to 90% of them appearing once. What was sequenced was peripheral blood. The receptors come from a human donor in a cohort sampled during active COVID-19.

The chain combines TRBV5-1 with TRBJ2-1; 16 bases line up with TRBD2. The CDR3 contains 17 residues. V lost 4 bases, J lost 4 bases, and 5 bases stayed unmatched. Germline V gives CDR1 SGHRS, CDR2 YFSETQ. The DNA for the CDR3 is TGCGCCAGCAGCCCCGGGACTAGCGGGAGGGGTTACAATGAGCAGTTCTTC. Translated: CASSPGTSGRGYNEQFF.

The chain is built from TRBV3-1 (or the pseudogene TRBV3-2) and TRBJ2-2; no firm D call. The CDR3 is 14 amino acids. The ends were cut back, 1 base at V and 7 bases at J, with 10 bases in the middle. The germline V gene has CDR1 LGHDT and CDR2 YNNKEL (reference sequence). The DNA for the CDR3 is TGTGCCAGCAGCCAAGGCGGCGGCGGCGGGGAGCTGTTTTTT. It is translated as CASSQGGGGGELFF.

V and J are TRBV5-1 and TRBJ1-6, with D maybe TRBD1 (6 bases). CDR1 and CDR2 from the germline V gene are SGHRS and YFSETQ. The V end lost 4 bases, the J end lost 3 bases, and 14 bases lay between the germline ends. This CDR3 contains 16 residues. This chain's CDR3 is CASSQRRTDYNSPLHF. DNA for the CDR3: TGCGCCAGCAGCCAGAGGAGGACAGACTATAATTCACCCCTCCACTTT.

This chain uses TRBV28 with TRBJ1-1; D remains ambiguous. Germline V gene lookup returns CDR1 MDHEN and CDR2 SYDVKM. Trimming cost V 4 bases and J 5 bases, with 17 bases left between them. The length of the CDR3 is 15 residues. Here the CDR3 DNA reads TGTGCCAGCAGTTCTCTTACCGGTTTGGAGACTGAAGCTTTCTTT. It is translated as CASSSLTGLETEAFF.

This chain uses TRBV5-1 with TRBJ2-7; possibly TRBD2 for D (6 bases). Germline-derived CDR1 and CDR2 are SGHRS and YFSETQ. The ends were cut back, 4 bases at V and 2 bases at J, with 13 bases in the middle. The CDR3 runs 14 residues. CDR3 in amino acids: CASSPTRATYEQYF. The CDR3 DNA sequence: TGCGCCAGCAGCCCGACTAGGGCCACCTACGAGCAGTACTTC.

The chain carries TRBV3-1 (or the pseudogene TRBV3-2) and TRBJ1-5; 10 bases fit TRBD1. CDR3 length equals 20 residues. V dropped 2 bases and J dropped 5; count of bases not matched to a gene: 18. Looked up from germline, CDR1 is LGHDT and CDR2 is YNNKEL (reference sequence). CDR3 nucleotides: TGTGCCAGCAGCCAACTAAGATCGTGTTCGGACAGGGGGTTGGATCAGCCCCAGCATTTT. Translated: CASSQLRSCSDRGLDQPQHF.

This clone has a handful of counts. In nucleotides, the CDR3 is TGTGCCAGCAGCTACGGACAGGGGCTTGGCTACACCTTC. It yields the protein CASSYGQGLGYTF. The chain recombines TRBV5-6 with TRBJ1-2, with 9 bases matching TRBD1. V dropped 3 bases and J dropped 7; count of bases not matched to a gene: 4. The CDR3 is made up of 13 amino acids. Germline V lookup: CDR1 SGHDT, CDR2 YYEEEE.

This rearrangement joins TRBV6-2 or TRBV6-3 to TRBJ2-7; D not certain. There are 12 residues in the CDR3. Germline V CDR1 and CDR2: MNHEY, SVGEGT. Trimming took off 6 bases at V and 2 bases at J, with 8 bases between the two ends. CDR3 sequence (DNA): TGTGCCAGCAGCACTCATCCCTACGAGCAGTACTTC. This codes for CASSTHPYEQYF.

As DNA, the CDR3 is TGTGCCAGCAGCGTAGGGGCCGGGGGAGGTAACTATGGCTACACCTTC. It is translated as CASSVGAGGGNYGYTF. This sequence joins TRBV9 and TRBJ1-2; tentative D call: TRBD1 (5 bases). Germline V CDR1 and CDR2: SGDLS, YYNGEE. CDR3 length: 16 residues. V lost 0 bases and J 1 base, leaving 13 bases between the germline ends.

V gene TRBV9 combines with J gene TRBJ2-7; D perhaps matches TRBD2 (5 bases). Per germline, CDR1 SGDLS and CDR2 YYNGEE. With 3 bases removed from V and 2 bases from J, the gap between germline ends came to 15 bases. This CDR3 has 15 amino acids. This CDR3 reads CASSERAGPTYEQYF. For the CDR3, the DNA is TGTGCCAGCAGCGAGAGGGCCGGCCCTACCTACGAGCAGTACTTC. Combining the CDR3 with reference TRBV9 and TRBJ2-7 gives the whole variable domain DSGVTQTPKHLITATGQRVTLRCSPRSGDLSVYWYQQSLDQGLQFLIQYYNGEERAKGNILERFSAQQFPDLHSELNLSSLELGDSALYFCASSERAGPTYEQYFGPGTRLTVT.

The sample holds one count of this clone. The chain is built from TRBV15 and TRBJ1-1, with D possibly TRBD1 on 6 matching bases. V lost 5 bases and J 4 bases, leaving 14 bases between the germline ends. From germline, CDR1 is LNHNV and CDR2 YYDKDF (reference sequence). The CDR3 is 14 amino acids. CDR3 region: CATSRFRGATEAFF. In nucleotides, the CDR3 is TGTGCCACCAGCCGCTTCAGGGGAGCCACTGAAGCTTTCTTT.

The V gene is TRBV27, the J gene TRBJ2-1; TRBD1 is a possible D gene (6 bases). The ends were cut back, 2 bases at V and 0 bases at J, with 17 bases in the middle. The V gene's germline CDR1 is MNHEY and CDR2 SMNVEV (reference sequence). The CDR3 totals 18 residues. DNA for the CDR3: TGTGCCAGCAGTTTAGTGTTAGGGGGTGGGAGCTCCTACAATGAGCAGTTCTTC. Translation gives CASSLVLGGGSSYNEQFF.

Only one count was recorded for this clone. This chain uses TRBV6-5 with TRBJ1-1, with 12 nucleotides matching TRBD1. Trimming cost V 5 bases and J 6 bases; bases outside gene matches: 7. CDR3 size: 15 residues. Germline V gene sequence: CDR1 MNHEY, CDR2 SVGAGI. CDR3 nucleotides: TGTGCCAGCAGTCGCTCCGGGACAGGGGGCTCTGAAGCTTTCTTT. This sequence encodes CASSRSGTGGSEAFF.

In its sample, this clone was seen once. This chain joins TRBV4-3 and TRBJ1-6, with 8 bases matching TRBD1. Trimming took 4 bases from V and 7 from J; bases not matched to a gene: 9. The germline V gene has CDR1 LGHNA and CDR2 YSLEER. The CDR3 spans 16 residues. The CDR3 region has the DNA TGCGCCAGCAGCCCTAGACAGGGGTTGGCGAATTCACCCCTCCACTTT. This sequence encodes CASSPRQGLANSPLHF.

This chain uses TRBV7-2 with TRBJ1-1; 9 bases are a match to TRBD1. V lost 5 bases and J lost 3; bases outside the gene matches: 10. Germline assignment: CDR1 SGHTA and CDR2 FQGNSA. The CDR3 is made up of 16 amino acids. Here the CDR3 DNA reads TGTGCCAGCAGCCAACAGGGGGCAGGTGGGTACACTGAAGCTTTCTTT. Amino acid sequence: CASSQQGAGGYTEAFF.

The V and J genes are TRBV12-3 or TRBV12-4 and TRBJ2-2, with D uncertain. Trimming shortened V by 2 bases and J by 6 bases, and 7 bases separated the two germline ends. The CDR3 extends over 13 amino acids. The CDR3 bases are TGTGCCAGCAGTTTATTATCGGCCGGGGAGCTGTTTTTT. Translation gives CASSLLSAGELFF.

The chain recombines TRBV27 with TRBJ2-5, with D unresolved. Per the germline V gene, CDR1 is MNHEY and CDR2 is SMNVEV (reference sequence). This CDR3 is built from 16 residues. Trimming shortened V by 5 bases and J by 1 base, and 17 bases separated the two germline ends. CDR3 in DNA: TGTGCCAGCAGTCCGAGACACTTAGGAACCCAAGAGACCCAGTACTTC. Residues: CASSPRHLGTQETQYF.

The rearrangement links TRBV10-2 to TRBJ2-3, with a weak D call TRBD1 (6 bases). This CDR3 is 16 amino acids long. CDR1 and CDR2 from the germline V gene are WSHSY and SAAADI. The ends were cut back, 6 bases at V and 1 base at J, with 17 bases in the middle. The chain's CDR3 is CASSPDRLVGTDTQYF. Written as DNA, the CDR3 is TGCGCCAGCAGCCCCGACAGGTTGGTCGGCACAGATACGCAGTATTTT.

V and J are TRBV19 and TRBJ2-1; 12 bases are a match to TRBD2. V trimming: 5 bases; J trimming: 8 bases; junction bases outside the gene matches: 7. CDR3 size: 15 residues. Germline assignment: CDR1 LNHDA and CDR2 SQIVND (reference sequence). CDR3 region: CASSPRTSGNYEQFF. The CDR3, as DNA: TGTGCCAGTAGTCCCCGGACTAGCGGGAACTATGAGCAGTTCTTC.

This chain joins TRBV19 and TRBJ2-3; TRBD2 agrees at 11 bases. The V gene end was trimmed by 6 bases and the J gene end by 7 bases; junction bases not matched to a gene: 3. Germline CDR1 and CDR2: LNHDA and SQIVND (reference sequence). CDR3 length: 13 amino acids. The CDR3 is CASRASGRHTQYF. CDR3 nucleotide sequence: TGTGCCAGTAGGGCTAGCGGGAGGCATACGCAGTATTTT.

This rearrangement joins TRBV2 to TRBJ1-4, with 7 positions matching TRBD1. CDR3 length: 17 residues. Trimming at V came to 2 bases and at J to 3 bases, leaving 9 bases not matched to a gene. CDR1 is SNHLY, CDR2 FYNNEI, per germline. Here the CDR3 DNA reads TGTGCCAGCAGTGAAAAAGGACCGGGACAGCCTAATGAAAAACTGTTTTTT. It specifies CASSEKGPGQPNEKLFF.

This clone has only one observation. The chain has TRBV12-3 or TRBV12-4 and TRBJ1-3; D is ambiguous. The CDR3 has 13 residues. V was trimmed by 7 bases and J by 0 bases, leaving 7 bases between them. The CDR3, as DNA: TGTGCCAGCACCACTTACTCTGGAAACACCATATATTTT. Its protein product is CASTTYSGNTIYF.

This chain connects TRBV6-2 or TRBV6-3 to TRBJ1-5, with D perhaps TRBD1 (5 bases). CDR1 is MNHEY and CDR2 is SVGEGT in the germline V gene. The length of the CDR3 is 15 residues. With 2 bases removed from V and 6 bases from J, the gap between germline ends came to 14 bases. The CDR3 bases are TGTGCCAGCAGTTACCCCTCTGGGGCGTTTCAGCCCCAGCATTTT. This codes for CASSYPSGAFQPQHF.

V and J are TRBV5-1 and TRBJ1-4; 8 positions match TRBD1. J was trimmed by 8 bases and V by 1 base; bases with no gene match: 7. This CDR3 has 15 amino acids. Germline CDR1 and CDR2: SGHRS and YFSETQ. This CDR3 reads CASSLSGGETEKLFF. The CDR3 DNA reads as TGCGCCAGCAGCTTGTCAGGGGGCGAGACGGAAAAACTGTTTTTT.

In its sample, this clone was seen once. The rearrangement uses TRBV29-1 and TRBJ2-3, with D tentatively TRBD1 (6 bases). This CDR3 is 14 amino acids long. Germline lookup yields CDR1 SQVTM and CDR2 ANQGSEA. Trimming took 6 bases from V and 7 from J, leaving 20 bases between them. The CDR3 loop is CSVTRSLRGYTQYF. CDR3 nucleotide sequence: TGCAGCGTCACGCGGAGTCTGAGGGGGTATACGCAGTATTTT.